The rows below give T cell receptor beta chains drawn from one sample of a study of cytomegalovirus exposure and HLA in healthy donors. Produced via immunoSEQ multiplex PCR; TCRdb's table is partial and in-frame only. This table holds 120,000 to 150,000 clones. What was sequenced was PBMCs. All receptors derive from a woman in her late teens or twenties in good health and CMV-seronegative. CDR3s include the opening cysteine and the closing phenylalanine or tryptophan. Each record gives: CDR3 length, J gene, V gene, D gene, CDR3 DNA, CDR3 protein. D genes are given only for firm matches.

length: 14
J: TRBJ2-2
V: TRBV9
D: -
DNA: TGTGCCAGCAGCGTAATGCGGAACACCGGGGAGCTGTTTTTT
CDR3: CASSVMRNTGELFF

length: 13
J: TRBJ2-4
V: TRBV27
D: TRBD2
DNA: TGTGCCAGCAGCCCGGGGAGGGCGAACATTCAGTACTTC
CDR3: CASSPGRANIQYF

length: 13
J: TRBJ2-2
V: TRBV6-4
D: -
DNA: TGTGCCAGCAGTGAACAGCCCACCGGGGAGCTGTTTTTT
CDR3: CASSEQPTGELFF

length: 17
J: TRBJ2-7
V: TRBV5-1
D: TRBD2
DNA: TGCGCCAGCAGCCACCGGACTAGCGGGCCTCTCTCCTACGAGCAGTACTTC
CDR3: CASSHRTSGPLSYEQYF

length: 15
J: TRBJ2-1
V: TRBV9
D: TRBD2
DNA: TGTGCCAGCAGCACCGGACTAGCGGACTACAATGAGCAGTTCTTC
CDR3: CASSTGLADYNEQFF

length: 14
J: TRBJ2-3
V: TRBV19
D: -
DNA: TGTGCCAGTAGGCCCTCTAGCTCGCCAGATACGCAGTATTTT
CDR3: CASRPSSSPDTQYF

length: 14
J: TRBJ2-5
V: TRBV27
D: TRBD1
DNA: TGTGCCAGCACTCCAACCGGGACAGAAGAGACCCAGTACTTC
CDR3: CASTPTGTEETQYF

length: 16
J: TRBJ2-3
V: TRBV4-3
D: TRBD2
DNA: TGCGCCAGCAGCCAAGCTGCGGGAGCGTCCACAGATACGCAGTATTTT
CDR3: CASSQAAGASTDTQYF

length: 13
J: TRBJ1-1
V: TRBV25-1
D: -
DNA: TGTGCCAGCTCCGGAGTGTGGAACACTGAAGCTTTCTTT
CDR3: CASSGVWNTEAFF

length: 12
J: TRBJ2-7
V: TRBV5-8
D: -
DNA: TGTGCCAGCAACATCCTCTCCTACGAGCAGTACTTC
CDR3: CASNILSYEQYF

length: 16
J: TRBJ2-7
V: TRBV19
D: TRBD1
DNA: TGTGCCAGTAGTATGGGGCCGGGACAGGGCACCTACGAGCAGTACTTC
CDR3: CASSMGPGQGTYEQYF

length: 16
J: TRBJ2-1
V: TRBV10-3
D: -
DNA: TGTGCCATCAGTGCGGTAGCGGATAGCTCCTACAATGAGCAGTTCTTC
CDR3: CAISAVADSSYNEQFF

length: 14
J: TRBJ2-1
V: TRBV15
D: -
DNA: TGTGCCACGTCGAAGCGCTCCCTATACAATGAGCAGTTCTTC
CDR3: CATSKRSLYNEQFF

length: 15
J: TRBJ1-3
V: TRBV30
D: TRBD1
DNA: TGTGCCTGGAATCAGAACACAGGGGCTGGAAACACCATATATTTT
CDR3: CAWNQNTGAGNTIYF

length: 17
J: TRBJ1-1
V: TRBV4-1
D: TRBD1
DNA: TGCGCCAGCAGCCAAGCAGGGACAGTTCTGGAGAACACTGAAGCTTTCTTT
CDR3: CASSQAGTVLENTEAFF

length: 14
J: TRBJ1-6
V: TRBV19
D: -
DNA: TGTGCCAGTAGTCTGCAGGCGTCTAATTCACCCCTCCACTTT
CDR3: CASSLQASNSPLHF

length: 17
J: TRBJ2-2
V: TRBV18
D: -
DNA: TGTGCCAGCTCACCACCGGGGCAGTACCTTCGAACCGGGGAGCTGTTTTTT
CDR3: CASSPPGQYLRTGELFF

length: 18
J: TRBJ2-2
V: TRBV12-5
D: TRBD1
DNA: TGTGCTAGTGGTTTGGTACGGTACCCAGGGGGCGACGGCGGGGAGCTGTTTTTT
CDR3: CASGLVRYPGGDGGELFF

length: 12
J: TRBJ1-2
V: TRBV5-1
D: -
DNA: TGCGCCAGCAGCTCTACGGACTATGGCTACACCTTC
CDR3: CASSSTDYGYTF

length: 15
J: TRBJ2-1
V: TRBV27
D: TRBD2
DNA: TGTGCCAGCACCCTCAGCGGGAACCCCTACAATGAGCAGTTCTTC
CDR3: CASTLSGNPYNEQFF

length: 14
J: TRBJ2-7
V: TRBV5-4
D: -
DNA: TGTGCCAGCAGCGTGGACAGTGGCGCCTACGAGCAGTACTTC
CDR3: CASSVDSGAYEQYF

length: 17
J: TRBJ2-3
V: TRBV9
D: TRBD1
DNA: TGTGCCAGCAGCGTAGGGGACAGCCCGGGGCGCACAGATACGCAGTATTTT
CDR3: CASSVGDSPGRTDTQYF

length: 15
J: TRBJ2-7
V: TRBV2
D: TRBD2
DNA: TGTGCCAGCAGTGGGCGACTAGCGGAGACCTACGAGCAGTACTTC
CDR3: CASSGRLAETYEQYF

length: 15
J: TRBJ2-1
V: TRBV9
D: TRBD2
DNA: TGTGCCAGCAGCACCGGACTAGCGAAGGGACATGAGCAGTTCTTC
CDR3: CASSTGLAKGHEQFF

length: 13
J: TRBJ1-5
V: TRBV10-3
D: TRBD1
DNA: TGTGCCTGCCGGGACAGGGTCAATCAGCCCCAGCATTTT
CDR3: CACRDRVNQPQHF

length: 18
J: TRBJ2-6
V: TRBV10-3
D: TRBD1
DNA: TGTGCCATCAGTGAACCGGGACAGGGTGTCTCTGGGGCCAACGTCCTGACTTTC
CDR3: CAISEPGQGVSGANVLTF

length: 15
J: TRBJ2-1
V: TRBV5-1
D: -
DNA: TGCGCCAGCAGCTTGCTCGGGATCTCCTACAATGAGCAGTTCTTC
CDR3: CASSLLGISYNEQFF

length: 15
J: TRBJ1-1
V: TRBV5-1
D: TRBD1
DNA: TGCGCCAGCAGCTTAATAGACAGGGCCTTCGGTGAAGCTTTCTTT
CDR3: CASSLIDRAFGEAFF

length: 14
J: TRBJ1-1
V: TRBV30
D: TRBD1
DNA: TGTGCCTGGAGTGCGAAGGACAGGGTCCCTGAAGCTTTCTTT
CDR3: CAWSAKDRVPEAFF

length: 18
J: TRBJ1-1
V: TRBV7-3
D: TRBD1
DNA: TGTGCCAGCAGCTTAAGTATAACAGGGGATGGCCGGGCGACTGAAGCTTTCTTT
CDR3: CASSLSITGDGRATEAFF

length: 18
J: TRBJ2-7
V: TRBV6-4
D: TRBD2
DNA: TGTGCCACCCTCCTCCGGCCGGGTGGGACTAGCGGGTCGGGAGAGCAGTACTTC
CDR3: CATLLRPGGTSGSGEQYF

length: 15
J: TRBJ1-4
V: TRBV6-5
D: -
DNA: TGTGCCAGCAGTTATCACCAGGCCACTAATGAAAAACTGTTTTTT
CDR3: CASSYHQATNEKLFF

length: 15
J: TRBJ1-4
V: TRBV11-3
D: -
DNA: TGTGCCAGCAGCCTAAAATCAGGGGTTCGGGAAAAACTGTTTTTT
CDR3: CASSLKSGVREKLFF

length: 16
J: TRBJ1-1
V: TRBV4-2
D: TRBD1
DNA: TGTGCCAGCAGGCCCCGGGACAGCGCAATGAACACTGAAGCTTTCTTT
CDR3: CASRPRDSAMNTEAFF

length: 11
J: TRBJ1-2
V: TRBV29-1
D: -
DNA: TGCAGCGTTATCTTTAGCTATGGCTACACCTTC
CDR3: CSVIFSYGYTF

length: 15
J: TRBJ1-6
V: TRBV4-3
D: TRBD1
DNA: TGCGCCAGCAGCCGCGGACAGGGGGCGAATTCACCCCTCCACTTT
CDR3: CASSRGQGANSPLHF

length: 17
J: TRBJ2-1
V: TRBV11-3
D: TRBD2
DNA: TGTGCCAGCAGCTTAGGGACTAGCGGGCTTTCCTACAATGAGCAGTTCTTC
CDR3: CASSLGTSGLSYNEQFF

length: 13
J: TRBJ1-1
V: TRBV27
D: TRBD1
DNA: TGTGCCAGCACCGACAGGGTTGGGACTGAAGCTTTCTTT
CDR3: CASTDRVGTEAFF

length: 14
J: TRBJ2-3
V: TRBV7-2
D: -
DNA: TGTGCCAGCAGCGTGGACTATACCACAGATACGCAGTATTTT
CDR3: CASSVDYTTDTQYF

length: 20
J: TRBJ2-1
V: TRBV2
D: TRBD2
DNA: TGTGCCAGCAGTGAAGAACTGCTCTCGGGACTAGCGGGAGGGAAGAATGAGCAGTTCTTC
CDR3: CASSEELLSGLAGGKNEQFF

length: 15
J: TRBJ1-5
V: TRBV5-4
D: -
DNA: TGTGCCAGCAGCTTTTGGTCAGGTGAACATCAGCCCCAGCATTTT
CDR3: CASSFWSGEHQPQHF

length: 14
J: TRBJ1-4
V: TRBV29-1
D: -
DNA: TGCAGCGTTCGTTCCCCAGGGGCAGCTGAAAAACTGTTTTTT
CDR3: CSVRSPGAAEKLFF

length: 12
J: TRBJ1-1
V: TRBV6-5
D: -
DNA: TGTGCCAGCTCGTTCCCCGGCACTGAAGCTTTCTTT
CDR3: CASSFPGTEAFF

length: 16
J: TRBJ2-2
V: TRBV18
D: TRBD2
DNA: TGTGCCAGCTCACCTAGACTAGCGGGAGTGGCCGGGGAGCTGTTTTTT
CDR3: CASSPRLAGVAGELFF

length: 13
J: TRBJ2-3
V: TRBV6-5
D: -
DNA: TGTGCCAGCAGTTACGGTTACTTAGATACGCAGTATTTT
CDR3: CASSYGYLDTQYF